The present entry profiles one T cell receptor beta chain with its context. This sample is drawn from a study of blood T cells in healthy people across ages. The second PCR ran about 6 to 11 cycles with a sample-barcoded 5' primer and J-beta primers. Using its own MiXCR run on the 5' RACE reads, TCRdb lists one record per CDR3 protein. The table records approximately 800,000 distinct CDR3 sequences, 40% to 65% of them present only once. Germline V lookup: CDR1 DFQATT, CDR2 SNEGSKA (reference sequence). The CDR3 totals 15 residues. Trimming cost V 5 bases and J 5 bases, with 21 bases left between them.

This TCR was recovered from an elderly man in good health. Sequenced input: blood. This chain joins TRBV20-1 and TRBJ1-1; no clear D. For the CDR3, the DNA is TGCAGTGCTCCAGAGCCCCGGGGAGGAGGAACTGAAGCTTTCTTT. Translation gives CSAPEPRGGGTEAFF.